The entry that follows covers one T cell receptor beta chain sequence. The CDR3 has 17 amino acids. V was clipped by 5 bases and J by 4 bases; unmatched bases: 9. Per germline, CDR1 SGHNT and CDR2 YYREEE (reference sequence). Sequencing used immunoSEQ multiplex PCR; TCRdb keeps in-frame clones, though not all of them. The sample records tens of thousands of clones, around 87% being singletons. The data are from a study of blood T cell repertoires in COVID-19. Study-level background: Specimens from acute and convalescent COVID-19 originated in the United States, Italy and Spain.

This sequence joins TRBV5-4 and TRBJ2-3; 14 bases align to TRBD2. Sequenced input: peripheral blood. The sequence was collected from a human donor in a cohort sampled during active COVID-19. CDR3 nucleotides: TGTGCCAGCAGGTCGGGGACTAGCGGGAGAAGCGCAGATACGCAGTATTTT. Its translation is CASRSGTSGRSADTQYF.